In its sample, the clone carrying this TCR beta chain was seen a few times. The data were obtained in a study of identical twins. TCRdb re-called the 5' RACE reads through MiXCR, storing one row per CDR3 protein. The table shows some 1,600,000 distinct CDR3 sequences, with about 31% occurring only once. Germline CDR1 and CDR2: SGHDT and YYEEEE. The CDR3 runs to 14 residues. Trimming removed 2 bases at V and 7 bases at J, with 15 bases between. This chain uses TRBV5-6 with TRBJ2-5, with D possibly being TRBD1 or TRBD2 (6 bases each). This clonotype originated in a newborn girl in good health. Specimen: cord blood. This CDR3 is CASSLRGARGTQYF. The CDR3 DNA is TGTGCCAGCAGCTTAAGGGGGGCGAGAGGGACCCAGTACTTC. Full variable domain (outside the CDR3, taken from reference TRBV5-6 and TRBJ2-5): DAGVTQSPTHLIKTRGQQVTLRCSPKSGHDTVSWYQQALGQGPQFIFQYYEEEERQRGNFPDRFSGHQFPNYSSELNVNALLLGDSALYLCASSLRGARGTQYFGPGTRLLVL.